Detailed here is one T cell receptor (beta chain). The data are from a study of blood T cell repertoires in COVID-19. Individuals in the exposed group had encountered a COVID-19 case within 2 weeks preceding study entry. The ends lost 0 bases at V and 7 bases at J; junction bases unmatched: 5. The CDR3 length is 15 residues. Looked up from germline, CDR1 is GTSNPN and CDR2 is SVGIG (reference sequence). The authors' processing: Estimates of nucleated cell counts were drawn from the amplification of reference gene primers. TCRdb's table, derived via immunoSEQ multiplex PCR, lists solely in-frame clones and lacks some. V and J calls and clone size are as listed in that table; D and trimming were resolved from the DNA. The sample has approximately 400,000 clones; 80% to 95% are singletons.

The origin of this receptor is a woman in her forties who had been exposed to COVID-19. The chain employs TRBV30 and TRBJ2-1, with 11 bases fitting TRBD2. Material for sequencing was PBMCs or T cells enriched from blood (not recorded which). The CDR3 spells CAWSVLAGGPNEQFF. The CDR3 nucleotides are TGTGCCTGGAGTGTCTTAGCGGGAGGGCCTAATGAGCAGTTCTTC.